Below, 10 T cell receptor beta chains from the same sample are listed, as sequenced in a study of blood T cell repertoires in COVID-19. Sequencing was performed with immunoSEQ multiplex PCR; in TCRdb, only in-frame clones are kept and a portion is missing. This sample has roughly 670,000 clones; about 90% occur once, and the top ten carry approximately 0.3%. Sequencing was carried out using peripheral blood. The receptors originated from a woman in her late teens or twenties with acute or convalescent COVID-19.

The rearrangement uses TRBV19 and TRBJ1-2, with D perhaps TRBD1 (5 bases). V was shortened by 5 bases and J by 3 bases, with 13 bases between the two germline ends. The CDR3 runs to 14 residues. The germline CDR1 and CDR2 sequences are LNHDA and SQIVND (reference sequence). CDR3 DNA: TGTGCCAGTAGTCCCCAAGCAGGGCACTATGGCTACACCTTC. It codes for CASSPQAGHYGYTF. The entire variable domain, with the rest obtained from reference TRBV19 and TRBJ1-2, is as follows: DGGITQSPKYLFRKEGQNVTLSCEQNLNHDAMYWYRQDPGQGLRLIYYSQIVNDFQKGDIAEGYSVSREKKESFPLTVTSAQKNPTAFYLCASSPQAGHYGYTFGSGTRLTVV.

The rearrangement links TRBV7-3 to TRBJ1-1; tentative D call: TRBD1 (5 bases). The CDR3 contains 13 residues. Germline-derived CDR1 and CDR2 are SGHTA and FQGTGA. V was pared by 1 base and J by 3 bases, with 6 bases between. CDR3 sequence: CASSLKGDTEAFF. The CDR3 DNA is TGTGCCAGCAGCTTAAAAGGGGACACTGAAGCTTTCTTT.

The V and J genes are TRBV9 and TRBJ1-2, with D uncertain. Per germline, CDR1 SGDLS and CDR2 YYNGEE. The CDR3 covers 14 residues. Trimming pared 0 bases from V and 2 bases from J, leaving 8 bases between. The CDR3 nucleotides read TGTGCCAGCAGCGTAGACACCGTGAACTATGGCTACACCTTC. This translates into CASSVDTVNYGYTF.

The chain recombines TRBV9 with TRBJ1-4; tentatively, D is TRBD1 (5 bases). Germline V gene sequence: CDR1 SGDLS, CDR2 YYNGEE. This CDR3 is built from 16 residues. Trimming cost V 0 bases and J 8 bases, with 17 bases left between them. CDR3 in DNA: TGTGCCAGCAGCGTAGAGTCCTCAGGGTGGAAAGAAAAACTGTTTTTT. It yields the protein CASSVESSGWKEKLFF.

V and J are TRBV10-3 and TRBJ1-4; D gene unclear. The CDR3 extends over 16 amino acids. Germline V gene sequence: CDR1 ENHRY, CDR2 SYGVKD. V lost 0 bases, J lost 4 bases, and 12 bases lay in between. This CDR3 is CAISESVGEINEKLFF. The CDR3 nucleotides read TGTGCCATCAGTGAGTCGGTCGGGGAAATTAATGAAAAACTGTTTTTT.

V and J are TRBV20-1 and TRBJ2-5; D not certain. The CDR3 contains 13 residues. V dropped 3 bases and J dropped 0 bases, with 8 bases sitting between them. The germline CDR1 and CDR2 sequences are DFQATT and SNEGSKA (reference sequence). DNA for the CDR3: TGCAGTGCTAGTGAGTCGTACCAAGAGACCCAGTACTTC. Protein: CSASESYQETQYF.

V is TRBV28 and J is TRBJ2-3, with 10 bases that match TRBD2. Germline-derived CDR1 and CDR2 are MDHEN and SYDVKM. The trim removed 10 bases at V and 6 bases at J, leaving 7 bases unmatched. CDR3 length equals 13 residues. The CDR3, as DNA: TGTGCCACCCGTCTAGCGGGGGTGGATACGCAGTATTTT. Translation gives CATRLAGVDTQYF.

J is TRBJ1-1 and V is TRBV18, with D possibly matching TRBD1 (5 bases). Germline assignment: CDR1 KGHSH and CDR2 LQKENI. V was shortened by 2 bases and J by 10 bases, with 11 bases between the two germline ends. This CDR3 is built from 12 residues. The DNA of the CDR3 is TGTGCCAGCTCACCAGGCGGGGCGGGAGCTTTCTTT. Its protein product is CASSPGGAGAFF.

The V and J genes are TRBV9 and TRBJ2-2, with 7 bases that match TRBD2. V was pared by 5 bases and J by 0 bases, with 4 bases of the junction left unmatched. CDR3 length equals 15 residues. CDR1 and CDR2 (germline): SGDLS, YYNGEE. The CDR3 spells CASRSGVANTGELFF. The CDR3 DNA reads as TGTGCCAGCAGGAGCGGGGTGGCGAACACCGGGGAGCTGTTTTTT.

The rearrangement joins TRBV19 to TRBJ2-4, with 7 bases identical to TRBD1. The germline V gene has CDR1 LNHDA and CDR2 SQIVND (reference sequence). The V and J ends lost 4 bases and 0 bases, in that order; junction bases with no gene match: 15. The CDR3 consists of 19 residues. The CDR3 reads CASSTPRTGTAQAKNIQYF. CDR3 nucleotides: TGTGCCAGTAGTACTCCCCGCACGGGGACAGCCCAAGCCAAAAACATTCAGTACTTC.